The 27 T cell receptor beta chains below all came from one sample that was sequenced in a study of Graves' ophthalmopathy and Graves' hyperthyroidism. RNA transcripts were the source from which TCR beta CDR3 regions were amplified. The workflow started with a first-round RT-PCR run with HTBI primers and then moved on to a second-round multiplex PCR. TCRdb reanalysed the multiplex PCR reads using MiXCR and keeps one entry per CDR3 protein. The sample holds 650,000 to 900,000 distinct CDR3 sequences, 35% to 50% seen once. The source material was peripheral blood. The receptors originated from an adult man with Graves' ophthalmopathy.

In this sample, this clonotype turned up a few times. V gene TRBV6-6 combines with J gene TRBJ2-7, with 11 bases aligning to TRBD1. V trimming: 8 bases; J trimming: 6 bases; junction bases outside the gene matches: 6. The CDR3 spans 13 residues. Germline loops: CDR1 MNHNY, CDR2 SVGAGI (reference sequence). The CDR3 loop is CASVGTGGGEQYF. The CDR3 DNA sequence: TGTGCCAGCGTAGGGACAGGGGGAGGCGAGCAGTACTTC.

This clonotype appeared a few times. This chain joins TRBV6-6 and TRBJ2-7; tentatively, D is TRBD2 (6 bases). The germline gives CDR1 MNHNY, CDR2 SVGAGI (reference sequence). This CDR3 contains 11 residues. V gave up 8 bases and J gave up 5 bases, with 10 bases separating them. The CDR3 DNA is TGTGCCAGCTTCGGAGGGCACGAGCAGTACTTC. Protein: CASFGGHEQYF.

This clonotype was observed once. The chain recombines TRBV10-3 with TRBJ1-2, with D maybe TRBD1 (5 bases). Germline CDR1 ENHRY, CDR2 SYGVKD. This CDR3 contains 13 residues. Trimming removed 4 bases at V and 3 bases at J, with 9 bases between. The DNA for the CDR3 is TGTGCCATCAGTGGGGGCGCGGACTATGGCTACACCTTC. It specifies CAISGGADYGYTF.

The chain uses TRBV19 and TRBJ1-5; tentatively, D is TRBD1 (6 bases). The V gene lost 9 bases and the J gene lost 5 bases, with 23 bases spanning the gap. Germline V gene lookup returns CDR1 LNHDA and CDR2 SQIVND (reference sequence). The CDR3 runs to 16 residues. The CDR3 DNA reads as TGTGCCAGCAGTTACGGAGGACAGAAGGCGGATCAGCCCCAGCATTTT. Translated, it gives CASSYGGQKADQPQHF.

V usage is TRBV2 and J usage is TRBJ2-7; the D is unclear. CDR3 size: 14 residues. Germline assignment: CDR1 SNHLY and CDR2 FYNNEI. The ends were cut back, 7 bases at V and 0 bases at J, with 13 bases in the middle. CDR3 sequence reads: CASTGQANSYEQYF. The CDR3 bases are TGTGCCAGCACCGGGCAGGCAAACTCCTACGAGCAGTACTTC.

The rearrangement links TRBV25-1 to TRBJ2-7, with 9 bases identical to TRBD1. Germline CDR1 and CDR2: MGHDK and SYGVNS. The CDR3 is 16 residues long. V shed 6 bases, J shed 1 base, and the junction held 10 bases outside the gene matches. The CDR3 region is CASRPSTGGRSYEQYF. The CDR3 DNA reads TGTGCCAGCAGACCAAGCACAGGGGGCCGTTCCTACGAGCAGTACTTC.

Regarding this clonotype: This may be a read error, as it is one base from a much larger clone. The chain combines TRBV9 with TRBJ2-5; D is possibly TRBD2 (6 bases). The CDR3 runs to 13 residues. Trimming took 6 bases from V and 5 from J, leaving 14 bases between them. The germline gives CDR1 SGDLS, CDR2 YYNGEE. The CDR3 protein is CASNYRERETQYF. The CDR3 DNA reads TGTGCCAGCAACTATCGGGAGAGGGAGACCCAGTACTTC.

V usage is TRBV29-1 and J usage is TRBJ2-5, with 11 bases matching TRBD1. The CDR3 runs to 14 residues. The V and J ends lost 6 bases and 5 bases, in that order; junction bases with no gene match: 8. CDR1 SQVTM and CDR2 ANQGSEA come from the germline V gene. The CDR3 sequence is CSVSRDRGVETQYF. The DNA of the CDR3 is TGCAGCGTGTCCCGGGACAGGGGGGTCGAGACCCAGTACTTC.

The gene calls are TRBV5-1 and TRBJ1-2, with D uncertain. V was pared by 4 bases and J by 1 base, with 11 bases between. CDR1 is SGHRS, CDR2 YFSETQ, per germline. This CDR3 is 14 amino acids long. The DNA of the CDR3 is TGCGCCAGCAGCCCGGGCCCAAATAACTATGGCTACACCTTC. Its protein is CASSPGPNNYGYTF.

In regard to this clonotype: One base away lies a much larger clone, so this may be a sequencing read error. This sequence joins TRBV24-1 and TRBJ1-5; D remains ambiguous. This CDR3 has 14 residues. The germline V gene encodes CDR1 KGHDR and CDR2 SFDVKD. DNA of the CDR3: TGTGCCGCCAGTGATTTGCGTAGCAATCAGCCCCAGCATTTT. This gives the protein CAASDLRSNQPQHF.

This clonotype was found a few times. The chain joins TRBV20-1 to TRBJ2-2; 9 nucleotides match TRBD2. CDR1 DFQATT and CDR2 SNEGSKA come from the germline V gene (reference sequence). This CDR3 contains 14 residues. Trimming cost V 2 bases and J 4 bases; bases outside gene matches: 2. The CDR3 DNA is TGCAGTGCTAGATGGCGGGAGGGCACCGGGGAGCTGTTTTTT. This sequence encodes CSARWREGTGELFF.

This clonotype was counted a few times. The CDR3 protein is CASSPRGSSGSETQYF. As DNA, the CDR3 is TGTGCCAGCAGCCCCCGTGGATCTAGCGGGAGTGAGACCCAGTACTTC. This chain joins TRBV4-2 and TRBJ2-5; 10 bases map to TRBD2. Germline CDR1 LGHNA, CDR2 YNFKEQ. The junction had 10 bases not matched to a gene; V was cut back by 4 bases and J by 5 bases. The CDR3 sequence is 16 residues long.

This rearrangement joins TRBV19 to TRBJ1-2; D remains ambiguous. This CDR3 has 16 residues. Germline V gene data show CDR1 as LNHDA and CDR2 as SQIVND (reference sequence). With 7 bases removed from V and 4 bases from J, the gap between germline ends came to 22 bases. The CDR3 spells CASTSSRASSGYGYTF. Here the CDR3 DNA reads TGTGCCAGTACCTCTAGTAGGGCCTCGAGCGGCTATGGCTACACCTTC.

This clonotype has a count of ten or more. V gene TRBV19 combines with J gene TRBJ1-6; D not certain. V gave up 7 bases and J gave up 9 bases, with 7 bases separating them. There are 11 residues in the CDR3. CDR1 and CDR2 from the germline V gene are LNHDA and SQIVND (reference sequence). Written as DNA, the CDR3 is TGTGCCAGTATCTTTGGTTCACCCCTCCACTTT. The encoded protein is CASIFGSPLHF. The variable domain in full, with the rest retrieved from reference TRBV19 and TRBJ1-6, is DGGITQSPKYLFRKEGQNVTLSCEQNLNHDAMYWYRQDPGQGLRLIYYSQIVNDFQKGDIAEGYSVSREKKESFPLTVTSAQKNPTAFYLCASIFGSPLHFGNGTRLTVT.

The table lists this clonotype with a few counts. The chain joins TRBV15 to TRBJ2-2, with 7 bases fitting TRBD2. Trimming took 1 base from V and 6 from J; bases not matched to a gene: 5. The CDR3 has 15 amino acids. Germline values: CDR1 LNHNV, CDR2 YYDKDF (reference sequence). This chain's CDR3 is CATSRGGGVPGELFF. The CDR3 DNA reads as TGTGCCACCAGCAGAGGGGGGGGGGTGCCCGGGGAGCTGTTTTTT.

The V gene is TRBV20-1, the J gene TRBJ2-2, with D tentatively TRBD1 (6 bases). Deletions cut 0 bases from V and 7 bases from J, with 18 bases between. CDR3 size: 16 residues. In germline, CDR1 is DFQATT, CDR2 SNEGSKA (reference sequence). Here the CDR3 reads CSARDLRRGRSGELFF. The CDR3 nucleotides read TGCAGTGCTAGAGATCTCCGCAGGGGCAGGAGCGGGGAGCTGTTTTTT.

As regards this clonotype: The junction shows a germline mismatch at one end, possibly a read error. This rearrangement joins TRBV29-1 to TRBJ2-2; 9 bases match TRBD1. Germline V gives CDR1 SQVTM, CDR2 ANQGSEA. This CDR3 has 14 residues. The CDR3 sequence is CSVSQGQGTGELSW. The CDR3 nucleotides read TGCAGCGTCTCCCAGGGACAGGGAACCGGGGAGCTGTCTTGG.

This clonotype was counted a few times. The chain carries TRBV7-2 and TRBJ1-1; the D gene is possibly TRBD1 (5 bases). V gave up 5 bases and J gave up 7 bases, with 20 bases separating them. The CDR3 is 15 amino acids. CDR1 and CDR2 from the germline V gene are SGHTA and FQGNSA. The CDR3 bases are TGTGCCAGCAGCGTTCGGGACCGACCCGCCGTTGAAGCTTTCTTT. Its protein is CASSVRDRPAVEAFF.

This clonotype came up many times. The CDR3 sequence: CATSSGSYEQYF. The CDR3 coding sequence is TGTGCCACCAGTTCAGGGTCCTACGAGCAGTACTTC. The J gene is TRBJ2-7, the V gene TRBV24-1; D might be TRBD1 (5 bases). V lost 6 bases and J 1 base, leaving 6 bases between the germline ends. The CDR3 is 12 amino acids. Germline V gene sequence: CDR1 KGHDR, CDR2 SFDVKD.

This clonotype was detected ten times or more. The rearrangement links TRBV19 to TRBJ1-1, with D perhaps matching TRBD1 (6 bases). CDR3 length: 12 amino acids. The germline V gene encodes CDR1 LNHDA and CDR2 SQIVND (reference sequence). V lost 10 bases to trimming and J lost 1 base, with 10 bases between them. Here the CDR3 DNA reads TGTGCCACCGGGACACGGAACACTGAAGCTTTCTTT. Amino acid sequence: CATGTRNTEAFF.

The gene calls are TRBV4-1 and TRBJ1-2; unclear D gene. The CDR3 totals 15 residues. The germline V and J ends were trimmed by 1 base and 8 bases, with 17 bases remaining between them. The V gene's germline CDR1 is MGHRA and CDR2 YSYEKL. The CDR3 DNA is TGCGCCAGCAGCCAAGGCAGCGTTTGGGGAGACGGCTACACCTTC. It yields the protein CASSQGSVWGDGYTF.

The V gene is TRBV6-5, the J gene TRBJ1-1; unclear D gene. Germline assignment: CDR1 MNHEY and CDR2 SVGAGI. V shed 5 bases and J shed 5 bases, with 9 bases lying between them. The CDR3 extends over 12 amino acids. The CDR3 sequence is CASSKRETEAFF. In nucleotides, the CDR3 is TGTGCCAGCAGTAAGCGGGAGACTGAAGCTTTCTTT.

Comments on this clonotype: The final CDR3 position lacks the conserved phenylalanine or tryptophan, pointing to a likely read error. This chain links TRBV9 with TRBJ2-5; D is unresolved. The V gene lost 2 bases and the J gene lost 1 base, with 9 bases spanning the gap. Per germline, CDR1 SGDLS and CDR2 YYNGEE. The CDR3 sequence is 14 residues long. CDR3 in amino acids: CASSVGTIQETQYL. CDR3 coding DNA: TGTGCCAGCAGCGTCGGCACAATCCAAGAGACCCAGTACCTC.

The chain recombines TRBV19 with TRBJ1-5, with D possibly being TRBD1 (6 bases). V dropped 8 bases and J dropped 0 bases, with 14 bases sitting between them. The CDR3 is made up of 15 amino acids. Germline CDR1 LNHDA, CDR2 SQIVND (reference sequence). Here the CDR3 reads CASSWTAYSNQPQHF. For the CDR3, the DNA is TGTGCCAGTTCCTGGACAGCTTATAGCAATCAGCCCCAGCATTTT.

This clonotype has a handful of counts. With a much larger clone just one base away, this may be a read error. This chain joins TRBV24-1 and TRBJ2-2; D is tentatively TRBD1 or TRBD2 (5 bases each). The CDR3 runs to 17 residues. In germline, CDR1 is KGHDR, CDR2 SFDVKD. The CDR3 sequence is CATGDLGTAGNTGELFF. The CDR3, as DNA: TGTGCCACCGGTGATTTAGGGACGGCTGGGAACACCGGGGAGCTGTTTTTT.

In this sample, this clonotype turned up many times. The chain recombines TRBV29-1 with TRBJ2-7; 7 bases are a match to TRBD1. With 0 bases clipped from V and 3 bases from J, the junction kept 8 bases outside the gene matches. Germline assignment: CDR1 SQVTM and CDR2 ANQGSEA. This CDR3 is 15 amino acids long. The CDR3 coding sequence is TGCAGCGTTGAAGACCCCGGGACAGCCAACTACGAGCAGTACTTC. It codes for CSVEDPGTANYEQYF.

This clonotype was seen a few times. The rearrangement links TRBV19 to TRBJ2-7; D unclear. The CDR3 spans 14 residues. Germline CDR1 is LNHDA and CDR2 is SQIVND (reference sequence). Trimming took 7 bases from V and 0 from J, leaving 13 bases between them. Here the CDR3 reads CASKRVSSSYEQYF. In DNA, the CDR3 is TGTGCCAGTAAAAGGGTTTCGAGCTCCTACGAGCAGTACTTC.